This entry lists 3 T cell receptor beta chains sequenced from one sample in a study of shared clonotypes between healthy human individuals (dated by TCRdb to about 2020). For the CD8 naive samples, CD45RO-negative cells were positively selected for CCR7, yielding a CD45RA+CCR7+ population from which TemRA cells were excluded. Library construction relied on the immunoSEQ multiplex PCR assay. TCRdb took this table from immuneACCESS and kept in-frame rearrangements with V and J called. Such tables lack part of the clones; where checked against another copy, unresolved V genes explain under half of the gap, and the rest is unexplained. The sample contains about 590,000 clones, roughly 95% of them found a single time. The ten biggest clones cover 0.11% of the sample. The source material was naive CD8+ T cells sorted from blood. What this sample's cell subset or site label stands for: CD45RA+CCR7+. Receptors originate from a woman aged 30 to 39 in good health.

The chain is built from TRBV6-5 and TRBJ2-7; possible D gene TRBD2, 5 bases. CDR1 and CDR2 from the germline V gene are MNHEY and SVGAGI. The V end was cut by 4 bases, the J end by 3 bases, with 16 bases between. There are 15 residues in the CDR3. The CDR3: CASSSPLAGYYEQYF. DNA for the CDR3: TGTGCCAGCAGTTCCCCACTTGCGGGCTACTACGAGCAGTACTTC.

Concerning this clone itself: This sample includes further DNA sequences coding for the same CDR3. This sequence joins TRBV6-5 and TRBJ2-7, with D possibly TRBD2 on 6 matching bases. Germline CDR1 and CDR2: MNHEY and SVGAGI. The V gene lost 3 bases and the J gene lost 2 bases, with 11 bases spanning the gap. This CDR3 region has 14 residues. CDR3 DNA: TGTGCCAGCAGTTATGGAGGGATTACCTACGAGCAGTACTTC. It specifies CASSYGGITYEQYF.

The sample holds one count of this clone. This CDR3 is CASSLALADYEQYF. CDR3 in DNA: TGTGCCAGCAGCTTGGCACTAGCGGACTACGAGCAGTACTTC. The chain uses TRBV5-6 and TRBJ2-7, with 8 bases that match TRBD2. With 0 bases clipped from V and 3 bases from J, the junction kept 2 bases outside the gene matches. CDR1 is SGHDT and CDR2 is YYEEEE in the germline V gene. The CDR3 has 14 amino acids. Filled out from reference TRBV5-6 and TRBJ2-7, the complete variable domain reads DAGVTQSPTHLIKTRGQQVTLRCSPKSGHDTVSWYQQALGQGPQFIFQYYEEEERQRGNFPDRFSGHQFPNYSSELNVNALLLGDSALYLCASSLALADYEQYFGPGTRLTVT.